The 18 T cell receptor beta chains below come from one sample, sequenced in a study of blood T cell repertoires in COVID-19 (TCRdb year 2020). The library came from the immunoSEQ multiplex PCR assay. The table comes from immuneACCESS by way of TCRdb, which keeps in-frame sequences with V and J called. Part of the clones is missing from these tables; in studies checked, under half for an unresolved V gene and the rest for unknown reasons. The sample records roughly 360,000 clones, around 83% of which are singletons. The ten top clones hold 5.1% of the sample. Sequencing was done on a sample of PBMCs or T cells enriched from blood (not recorded which). Source of these receptors: a woman aged 45-65 years who had recovered from COVID-19.

This rearrangement joins TRBV6-2 or TRBV6-3 to TRBJ2-1; 7 bases are shared with TRBD2. V was clipped by 0 bases and J by 11 bases; unmatched bases: 7. Germline V gene data show CDR1 as MNHEY and CDR2 as SVGEGT. The CDR3 sequence is 14 residues long. The CDR3 nucleotides are TGTGCCAGCAGTTACTCGGGCGTGGGGGGGAAGCAGTTCTTC. Protein product: CASSYSGVGGKQFF.

This chain joins TRBV7-9 and TRBJ2-5; TRBD1 aligns across 10 bases. The length of the CDR3 is 16 residues. The V and J ends lost 1 base and 4 bases, in that order; junction bases with no gene match: 6. Looked up from germline, CDR1 is SEHNR and CDR2 is FQNEAQ (reference sequence). CDR3 DNA sequence: TGTGCCAGCAGCTTAGACCCGGGACAGGGGAGAGAGACCCAGTACTTC. Its translation is CASSLDPGQGRETQYF. Looking up the rest from reference TRBV7-9 and TRBJ2-5 gives the full variable domain: DTGVSQNPRHKITKRGQNVTFRCDPISEHNRLYWYRQTLGQGPEFLTYFQNEAQLEKSRLLSDRFSAERPKGSFSTLEIQRTEQGDSAMYLCASSLDPGQGRETQYFGPGTRLLVL.

The chain couples TRBV15 to TRBJ1-5, with unresolved D. Germline CDR1 LNHNV, CDR2 YYDKDF (reference sequence). This CDR3 has 13 amino acids. Trimming removed 0 bases from V and 7 bases from J, with 7 bases in between. The CDR3 is CATSRDGLQPQHF. DNA for the CDR3: TGTGCCACCAGCAGAGATGGCCTCCAGCCCCAGCATTTT.

The chain is built from TRBV27 and TRBJ2-7, with D possibly TRBD1 on 5 matching bases. Looked up from germline, CDR1 is MNHEY and CDR2 is SMNVEV (reference sequence). This CDR3 comprises 15 residues. The V and J ends lost 8 bases and 1 base respectively, with 18 bases between them. CDR3 in amino acids: CASPLGQAQSYEQYF. CDR3 nucleotides: TGTGCCAGCCCCTTGGGGCAGGCCCAGTCCTACGAGCAGTACTTC.

The CDR3 protein is CASSRGTGLHSPLHF. The DNA for the CDR3 is TGTGCCAGCTCAAGGGGGACAGGCCTACATTCACCCCTCCACTTT. The genes are TRBV11-1 and TRBJ1-6; 8 bases line up with TRBD1. Germline V gene lookup returns CDR1 SGHAT and CDR2 FQDESV (reference sequence). Unmatched junction bases numbered 11, after V lost 8 bases and J lost 8 bases. The CDR3 is made up of 15 amino acids.

The chain couples TRBV7-2 to TRBJ1-6, with 7 nucleotides matching TRBD1. The J segment lost 8 bases and the V segment lost 1 base, leaving 8 bases of the junction unmatched. In germline, CDR1 is SGHTA, CDR2 FQGNSA. This CDR3 region has 16 residues. CDR3 nucleotides: TGTGCCAGCAGCTTAGGGCGAAGGGACAGCCATTCACCCCTCCACTTT. This gives the protein CASSLGRRDSHSPLHF.

This chain links TRBV3-1 (or the pseudogene TRBV3-2) with TRBJ1-5; D not resolved. CDR1 and CDR2 from the germline V gene are LGHDT and YNNKEL (reference sequence). CDR3 length: 14 residues. Trimming pared 4 bases from V and 4 bases from J, leaving 11 bases between. The CDR3 here is CASSRSGGNQPQHF. The CDR3 DNA follows: TGTGCCAGCAGCCGTAGTGGCGGGAATCAGCCCCAGCATTTT.

V and J are TRBV5-4 and TRBJ1-2; TRBD1 agrees at 8 bases. Germline V CDR1 and CDR2: SGHNT, YYREEE (reference sequence). The trim removed 2 bases at V and 4 bases at J, leaving 7 bases unmatched. The CDR3 runs to 15 residues. CDR3 in amino acids: CASSLEPGTGYGYTF. CDR3 DNA sequence: TGTGCCAGCAGCTTAGAACCCGGGACAGGCTATGGCTACACCTTC.

The rearrangement uses TRBV27 and TRBJ1-4, with D uncertain. This CDR3 has 18 residues. CDR1 is MNHEY, CDR2 SMNVEV, per germline (reference sequence). Trimming removed 2 bases from V and 6 bases from J, with 22 bases in between. The CDR3 region has the DNA TGTGCCAGCAGTTTAGTGACACACGAAATAGTAAGGCATGAAAAACTGTTTTTT. Protein: CASSLVTHEIVRHEKLFF. Full variable domain (remainder filled in from reference TRBV27 and TRBJ1-4): EAQVTQNPRYLITVTGKKLTVTCSQNMNHEYMSWYRQDPGLGLRQIYYSMNVEVTDKGDVPEGYKVSRKEKRNFPLILESPSPNQTSLYFCASSLVTHEIVRHEKLFFGSGTQLSVL.

This chain joins TRBV25-1 and TRBJ2-1, with TRBD1 matching 10 bases. The V and J ends lost 6 bases and 7 bases, in that order; junction bases with no gene match: 9. The length of the CDR3 is 15 residues. Looked up from germline, CDR1 is MGHDK and CDR2 is SYGVNS. For the CDR3, the DNA is TGTGCCAGCAGACCTCCGGGACAGGGGACGAATGAGCAGTTCTTC. Residues: CASRPPGQGTNEQFF.

This chain joins TRBV2 and TRBJ2-7, with 8 bases matching TRBD1. CDR1 and CDR2 (germline): SNHLY, FYNNEI. The CDR3 has 17 amino acids. After removal of 1 base from V and 3 bases from J, the junction contained 11 bases not matched to a gene. CDR3 nucleotides: TGTGCCAGCAGTGAAGGGGAAGGGACAGGAGGTATCTACGAGCAGTACTTC. Protein sequence: CASSEGEGTGGIYEQYF.

The V call is TRBV5-1, the J call TRBJ1-1; possible D gene TRBD1, 5 bases. There are 16 residues in the CDR3. The germline V gene has CDR1 SGHRS and CDR2 YFSETQ. The V gene lost 6 bases and the J gene lost 0 bases, with 18 bases spanning the gap. CDR3 DNA: TGCGCCAGCACCCCGGGGGGGGGAGGAATGAACACTGAAGCTTTCTTT. Translation: CASTPGGGGMNTEAFF.

The chain combines TRBV7-3 with TRBJ1-2, with TRBD1 matching 9 bases. Trimming removed 6 bases from V and 4 bases from J; junction bases left unmatched: 6. The germline gives CDR1 SGHTA, CDR2 FQGTGA. The CDR3 is 14 amino acids. CDR3 residues: CASRAGTGRYGYTF. The CDR3 DNA reads TGTGCCAGCAGGGCCGGGACAGGGCGCTATGGCTACACCTTC. Complete variable domain (other parts from reference TRBV7-3 and TRBJ1-2): GAGVSQTPSNKVTEKGKYVELRCDPISGHTALYWYRQSLGQGPEFLIYFQGTGAADDSGLPNDRFFAVRPEGSVSTLKIQRTERGDSAVYLCASRAGTGRYGYTFGSGTRLTVV.

This clone was seen just once. The chain recombines TRBV5-1 with TRBJ1-5, with a tentative D call TRBD1 (5 bases). V lost 2 bases and J 1 base, leaving 10 bases between the germline ends. Germline V gene lookup returns CDR1 SGHRS and CDR2 YFSETQ. The CDR3 has 15 amino acids. In DNA form, the CDR3 reads TGCGCCAGCAGCTTTTCAGGGAACAGCAATCAGCCCCAGCATTTT. Amino acid sequence: CASSFSGNSNQPQHF.

This clone has only a few counts. Distinct nucleotide sequences in the sample also encode this CDR3. The chain joins TRBV5-6 to TRBJ2-7, with 11 bases matching TRBD1. The V gene's germline CDR1 is SGHDT and CDR2 YYEEEE. Trimming at V came to 2 bases and at J to 0 bases, leaving 1 base not matched to a gene. The CDR3 totals 15 residues. CDR3 coding DNA: TGTGCCAGCAGCTTTGGGACAGGGGGCTCCTACGAGCAGTACTTC. It is translated as CASSFGTGGSYEQYF.

The chain has TRBV7-9 and TRBJ2-1; 7 bases are a match to TRBD2. Per the germline V gene, CDR1 is SEHNR and CDR2 is FQNEAQ (reference sequence). This CDR3 spans 15 amino acids. J lost 3 bases, V lost 0 bases, and 2 bases had no gene match. CDR3 sequence: CASSLAGGNYNEQFF. CDR3 DNA sequence: TGTGCCAGCAGCTTAGCGGGAGGGAACTACAATGAGCAGTTCTTC. The whole variable domain, filled in from reference TRBV7-9 and TRBJ2-1, reads DTGVSQNPRHKITKRGQNVTFRCDPISEHNRLYWYRQTLGQGPEFLTYFQNEAQLEKSRLLSDRFSAERPKGSFSTLEIQRTEQGDSAMYLCASSLAGGNYNEQFFGPGTRLTVL.

The CDR3: CASTLPGEETQYF. CDR3 bases: TGTGCCAGCACTCTCCCGGGGGAAGAGACCCAGTACTTC. The V call is TRBV6-5, the J call TRBJ2-5, with D possibly matching TRBD2 (6 bases). Germline assignment: CDR1 MNHEY and CDR2 SVGAGI. This CDR3 contains 13 residues. Trimming removed 7 bases at V and 3 bases at J, with 12 bases between.

The rearrangement joins TRBV4-1 to TRBJ1-3; TRBD1 agrees at 7 bases. The V segment lost 0 bases and the J segment 6 bases; nucleotides outside the gene matches: 8. CDR1 MGHRA and CDR2 YSYEKL come from the germline V gene. This CDR3 contains 16 residues. CDR3 DNA sequence: TGCGCCAGCAGCCAAGATACCCGACAGGGACCAAACACCATATATTTT. Translation: CASSQDTRQGPNTIYF.